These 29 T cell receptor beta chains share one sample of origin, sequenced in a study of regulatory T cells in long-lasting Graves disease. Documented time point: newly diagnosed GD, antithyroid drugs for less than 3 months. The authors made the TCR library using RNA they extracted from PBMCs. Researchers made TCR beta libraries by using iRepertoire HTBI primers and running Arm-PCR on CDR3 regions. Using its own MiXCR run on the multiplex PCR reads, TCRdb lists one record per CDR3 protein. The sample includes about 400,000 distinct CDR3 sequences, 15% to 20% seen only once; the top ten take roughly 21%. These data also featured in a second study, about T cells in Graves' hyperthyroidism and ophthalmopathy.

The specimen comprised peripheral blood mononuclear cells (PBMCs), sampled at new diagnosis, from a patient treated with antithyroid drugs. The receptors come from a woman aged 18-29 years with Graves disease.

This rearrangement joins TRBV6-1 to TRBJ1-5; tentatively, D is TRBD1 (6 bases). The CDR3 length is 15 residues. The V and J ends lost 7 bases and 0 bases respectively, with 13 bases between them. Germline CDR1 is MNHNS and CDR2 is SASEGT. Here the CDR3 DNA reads TGTGCCAGCATACGGGGGGCCCCTAGCAATCAGCCCCAGCATTTT. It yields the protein CASIRGAPSNQPQHF.

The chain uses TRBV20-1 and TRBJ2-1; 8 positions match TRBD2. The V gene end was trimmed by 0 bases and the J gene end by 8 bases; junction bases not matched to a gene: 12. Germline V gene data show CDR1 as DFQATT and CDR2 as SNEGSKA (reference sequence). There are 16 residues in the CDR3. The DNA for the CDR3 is TGCAGTGCTAGAGATAGCGGGTCTGCGGGAGGCCATGAGCAGTTCTTC. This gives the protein CSARDSGSAGGHEQFF.

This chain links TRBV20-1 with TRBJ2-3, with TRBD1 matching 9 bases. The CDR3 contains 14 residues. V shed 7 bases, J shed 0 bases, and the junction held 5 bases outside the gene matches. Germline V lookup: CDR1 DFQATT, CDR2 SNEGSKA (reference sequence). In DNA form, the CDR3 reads TGCAGTGGGGAGGACAGGGGAAGCACAGATACGCAGTATTTT. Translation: CSGEDRGSTDTQYF.

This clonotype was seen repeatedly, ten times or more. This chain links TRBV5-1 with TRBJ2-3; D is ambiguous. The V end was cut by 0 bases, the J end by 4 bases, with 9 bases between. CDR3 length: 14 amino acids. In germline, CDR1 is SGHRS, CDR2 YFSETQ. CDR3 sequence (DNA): TGCGCCAGCAGCTTGGAAGAAGGTGCAGATACGCAGTATTTT. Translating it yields CASSLEEGADTQYF.

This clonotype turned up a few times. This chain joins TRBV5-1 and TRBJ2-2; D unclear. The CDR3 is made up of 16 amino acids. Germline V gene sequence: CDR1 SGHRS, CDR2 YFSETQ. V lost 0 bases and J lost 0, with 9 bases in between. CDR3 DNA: TGCGCCAGCAGCTTGGCCGGGCCGGCGAACACCGGGGAGCTGTTTTTT. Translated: CASSLAGPANTGELFF.

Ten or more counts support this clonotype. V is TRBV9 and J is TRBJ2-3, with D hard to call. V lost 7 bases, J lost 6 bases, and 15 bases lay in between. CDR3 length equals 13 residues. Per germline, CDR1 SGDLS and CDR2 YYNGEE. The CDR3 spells CASSLGGVDTQYF. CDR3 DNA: TGTGCCAGCTCCCTTGGTGGGGTGGATACGCAGTATTTT. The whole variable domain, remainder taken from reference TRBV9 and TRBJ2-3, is DSGVTQTPKHLITATGQRVTLRCSPRSGDLSVYWYQQSLDQGLQFLIQYYNGEERAKGNILERFSAQQFPDLHSELNLSSLELGDSALYFCASSLGGVDTQYFGPGTRLTVL.

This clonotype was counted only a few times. For the CDR3, the DNA is TGCGCCAGCAGCAGGGACTACAATGAAAAACTGTTTTTT. Translated: CASSRDYNEKLFF. The rearrangement links TRBV10-1 to TRBJ1-4; D perhaps matches TRBD1 (5 bases). This CDR3 is 13 amino acids long. V lost 6 bases and J 5 bases, leaving 10 bases between the germline ends. Germline lookup yields CDR1 WNHNN and CDR2 SYGVQD (reference sequence).

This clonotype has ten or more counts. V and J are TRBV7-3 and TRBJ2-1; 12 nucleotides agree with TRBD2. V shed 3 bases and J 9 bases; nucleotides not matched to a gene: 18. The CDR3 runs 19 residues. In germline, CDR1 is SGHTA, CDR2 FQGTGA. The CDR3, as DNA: TGTGCCAGCAGCTTTTCAGAACCTAGCGGGAGGGCCCCCGAGGGTGAGCAGTTCTTC. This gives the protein CASSFSEPSGRAPEGEQFF.

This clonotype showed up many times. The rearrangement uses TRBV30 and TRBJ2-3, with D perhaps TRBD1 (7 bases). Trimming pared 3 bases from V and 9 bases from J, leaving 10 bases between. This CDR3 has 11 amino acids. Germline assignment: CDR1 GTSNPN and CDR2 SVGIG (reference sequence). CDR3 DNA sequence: TGTGCCTGGAGCGGGGGACAGACGCAGTATTTT. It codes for CAWSGGQTQYF.

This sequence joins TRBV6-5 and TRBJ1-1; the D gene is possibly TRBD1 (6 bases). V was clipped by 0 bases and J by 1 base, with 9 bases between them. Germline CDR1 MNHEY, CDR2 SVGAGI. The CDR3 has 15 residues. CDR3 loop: CASSYSGTQNTEAFF. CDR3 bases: TGTGCCAGCAGTTACTCCGGGACACAGAACACTGAAGCTTTCTTT.

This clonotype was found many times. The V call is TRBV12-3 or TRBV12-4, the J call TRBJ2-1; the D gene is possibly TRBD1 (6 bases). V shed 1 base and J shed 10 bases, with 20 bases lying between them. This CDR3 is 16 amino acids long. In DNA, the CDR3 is TGTGCCAGCAGTTTAGTCCGGACAGCTCTCTCTAGGGAGCAGTTCTTC. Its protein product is CASSLVRTALSREQFF.

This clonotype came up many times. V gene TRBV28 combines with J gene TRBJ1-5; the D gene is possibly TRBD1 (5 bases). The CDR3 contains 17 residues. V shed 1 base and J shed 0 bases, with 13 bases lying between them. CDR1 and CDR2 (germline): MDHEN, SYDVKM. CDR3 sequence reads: CASSLLWGSDSNQPQHF. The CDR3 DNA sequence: TGTGCCAGCAGTTTATTGTGGGGGAGTGATAGCAATCAGCCCCAGCATTTT.

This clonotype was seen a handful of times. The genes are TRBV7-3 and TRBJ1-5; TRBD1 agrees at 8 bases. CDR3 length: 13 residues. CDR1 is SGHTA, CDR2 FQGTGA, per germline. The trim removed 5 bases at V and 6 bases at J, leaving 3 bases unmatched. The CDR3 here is CASSRTGSQPQHF. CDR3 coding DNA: TGTGCCAGCAGCCGGACAGGGAGTCAGCCCCAGCATTTT. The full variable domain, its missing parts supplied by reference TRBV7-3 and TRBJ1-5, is GAGVSQTPSNKVTEKGKYVELRCDPISGHTALYWYRQSLGQGPEFLIYFQGTGAADDSGLPNDRFFAVRPEGSVSTLKIQRTERGDSAVYLCASSRTGSQPQHFGDGTRLSIL.

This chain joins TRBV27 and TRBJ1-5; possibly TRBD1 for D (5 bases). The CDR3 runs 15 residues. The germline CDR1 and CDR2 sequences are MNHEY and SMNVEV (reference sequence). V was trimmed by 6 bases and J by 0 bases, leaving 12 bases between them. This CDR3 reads CASSSRQYSNQPQHF. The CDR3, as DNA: TGTGCCAGCAGCTCCCGACAGTATAGCAATCAGCCCCAGCATTTT.

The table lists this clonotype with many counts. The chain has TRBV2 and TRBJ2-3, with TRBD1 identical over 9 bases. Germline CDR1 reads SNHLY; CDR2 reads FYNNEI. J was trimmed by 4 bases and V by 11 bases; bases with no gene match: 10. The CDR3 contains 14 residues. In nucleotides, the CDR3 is TGTGCCGGTCCCAGACAGGGGGGCGCAGATACGCAGTATTTT. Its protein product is CAGPRQGGADTQYF. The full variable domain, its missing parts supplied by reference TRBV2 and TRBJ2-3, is EPEVTQTPSHQVTQMGQEVILRCVPISNHLYFYWYRQILGQKVEFLVSFYNNEISEKSEIFDDQFSVERPDGSNFTLKIRSTKLEDSAMYFCAGPRQGGADTQYFGPGTRLTVL.

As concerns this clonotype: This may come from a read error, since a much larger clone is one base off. CDR3 nucleotides: TGTGCCAGCAGTGCGACAGGGGGCTACAATGAGCAGTTCTTC. It yields the protein CASSATGGYNEQFF. V and J are TRBV12-3 or TRBV12-4 and TRBJ2-1, with TRBD1 identical over 9 bases. CDR3 length: 14 amino acids. The V segment lost 5 bases and the J segment 3 bases; nucleotides outside the gene matches: 2.

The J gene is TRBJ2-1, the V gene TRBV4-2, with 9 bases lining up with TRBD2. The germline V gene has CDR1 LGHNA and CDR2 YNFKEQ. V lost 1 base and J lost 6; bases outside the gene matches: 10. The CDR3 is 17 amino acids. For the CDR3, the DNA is TGTGCCAGCAGCCAAGGAACTGGCGGGGGGGCCCTCAATGAGCAGTTCTTC. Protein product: CASSQGTGGGALNEQFF.

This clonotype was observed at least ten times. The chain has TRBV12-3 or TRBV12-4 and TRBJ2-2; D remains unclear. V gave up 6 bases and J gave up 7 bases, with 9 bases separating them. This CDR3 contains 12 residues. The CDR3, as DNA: TGTGCCAGCAGACCTATCGTCGGGGAGCTGTTTTTT. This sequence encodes CASRPIVGELFF.

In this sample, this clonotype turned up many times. CDR3 in DNA: TGTGCCAGCAGCATTAGCGGGTTGACCTACAATGAGCAGTTCTTC. The encoded protein is CASSISGLTYNEQFF. The chain is built from TRBV11-2 and TRBJ2-1, with 7 positions matching TRBD2. CDR1 and CDR2 from the germline V gene are SGHAT and FQNNGV. The length of the CDR3 is 15 residues. Trimming cost V 5 bases and J 2 bases; bases outside gene matches: 6.

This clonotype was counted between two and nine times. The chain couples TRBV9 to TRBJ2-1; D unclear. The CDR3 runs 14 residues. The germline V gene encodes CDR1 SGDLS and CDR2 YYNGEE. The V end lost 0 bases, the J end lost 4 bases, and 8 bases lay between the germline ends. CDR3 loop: CASSVGPAYNEQFF. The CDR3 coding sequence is TGTGCCAGCAGCGTAGGGCCAGCGTACAATGAGCAGTTCTTC.

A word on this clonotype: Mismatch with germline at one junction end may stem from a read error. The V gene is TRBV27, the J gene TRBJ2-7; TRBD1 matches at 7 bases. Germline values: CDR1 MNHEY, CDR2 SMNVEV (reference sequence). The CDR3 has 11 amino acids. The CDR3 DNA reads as TGTACCAGCAGTTCGACAGGGCCGCAGTACTTC. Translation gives CTSSSTGPQYF.

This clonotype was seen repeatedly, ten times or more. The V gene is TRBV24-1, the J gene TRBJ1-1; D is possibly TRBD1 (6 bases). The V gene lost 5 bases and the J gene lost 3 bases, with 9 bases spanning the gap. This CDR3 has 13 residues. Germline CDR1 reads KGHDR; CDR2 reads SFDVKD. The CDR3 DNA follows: TGTGCCACCAGTGGTACAGGGCACACTGAAGCTTTCTTT. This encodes CATSGTGHTEAFF.

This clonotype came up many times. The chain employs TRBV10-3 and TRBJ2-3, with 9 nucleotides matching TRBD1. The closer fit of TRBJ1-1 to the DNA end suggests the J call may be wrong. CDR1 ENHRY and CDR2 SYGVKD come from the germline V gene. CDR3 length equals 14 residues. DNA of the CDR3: TGTGCCATCAGGACACAGGGGGCGCAACCTGAAGCTTTCTTT. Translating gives CAIRTQGAQPEAFF.

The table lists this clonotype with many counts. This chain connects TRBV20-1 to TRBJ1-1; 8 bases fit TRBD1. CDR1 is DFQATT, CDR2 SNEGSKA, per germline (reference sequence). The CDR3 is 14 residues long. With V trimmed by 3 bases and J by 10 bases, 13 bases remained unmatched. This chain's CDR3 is CSASLVDRALGAFF. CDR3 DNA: TGCAGTGCTAGTCTGGTGGACAGGGCTCTAGGAGCTTTCTTT.

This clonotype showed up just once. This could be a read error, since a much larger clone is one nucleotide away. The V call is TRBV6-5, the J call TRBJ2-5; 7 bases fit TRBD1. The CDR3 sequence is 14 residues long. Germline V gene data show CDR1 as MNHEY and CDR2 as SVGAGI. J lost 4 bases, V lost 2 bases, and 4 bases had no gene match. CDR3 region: CASSYATGTETQYF. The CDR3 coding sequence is TGTGCCAGCAGTTACGCGACAGGGACAGAGACCCAGTACTTC.

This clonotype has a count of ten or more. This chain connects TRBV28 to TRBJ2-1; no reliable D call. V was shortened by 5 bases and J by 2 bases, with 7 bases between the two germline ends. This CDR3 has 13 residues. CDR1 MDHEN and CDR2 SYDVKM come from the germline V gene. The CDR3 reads CASSPGPYNEQFF. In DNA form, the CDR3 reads TGTGCCAGCAGTCCTGGGCCCTACAATGAGCAGTTCTTC.

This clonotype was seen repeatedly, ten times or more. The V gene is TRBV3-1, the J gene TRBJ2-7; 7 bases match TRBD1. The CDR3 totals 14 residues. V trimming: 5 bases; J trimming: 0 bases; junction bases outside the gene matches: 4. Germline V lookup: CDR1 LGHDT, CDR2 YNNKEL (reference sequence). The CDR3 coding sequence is TGTGCCAGCAGCGACAGGGCGAGCTCCTACGAGCAGTACTTC. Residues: CASSDRASSYEQYF.

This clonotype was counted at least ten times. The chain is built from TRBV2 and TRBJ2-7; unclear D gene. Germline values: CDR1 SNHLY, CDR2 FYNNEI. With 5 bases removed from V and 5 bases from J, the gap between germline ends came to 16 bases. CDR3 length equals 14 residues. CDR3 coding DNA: TGTGCCAGCAGTATGGAAAGGCAGTTCAACGAGCAGTACTTC. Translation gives CASSMERQFNEQYF.

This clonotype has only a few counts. This CDR3 reads CASRQGAQPQHF. The DNA of the CDR3 is TGTGCCAGTAGACAGGGGGCGCAGCCCCAGCATTTT. The chain couples TRBV19 to TRBJ1-5, with 9 bases identical to TRBD1. The CDR3 is made up of 12 amino acids. CDR1 is LNHDA, CDR2 SQIVND, per germline (reference sequence). The junction had 1 base not matched to a gene; V was cut back by 6 bases and J by 7 bases.